This TCR beta chain was sequenced during a study of regulatory T cells in long-lasting Graves disease. Time point indicated: persistent/refractory GD, antithyroid drugs over 5 years with positive TRAb. RNA isolated from PBMCs was used to make the TCR library. The patient group derived from an endocrinology department in Xi'an, China. Building of the TCR beta libraries involved iRepertoire HTBI primers and Arm-PCR of CDR3 regions. TCRdb re-called the multiplex PCR reads through MiXCR, storing one row per CDR3 protein. The sample lists some 370,000 distinct CDR3 sequences, approximately 23% occurring once. After removal of 2 bases from V and 7 bases from J, the junction contained 9 bases not matched to a gene. Germline CDR1 reads MNHEY; CDR2 reads SVGEGT. This CDR3 spans 15 amino acids.

The source was peripheral blood mononuclear cells (PBMCs), collected when the disease was refractory, from a patient treated with antithyroid drugs. This receptor was obtained from a woman aged 40 to 49 with Graves disease. The V gene is TRBV6-2 or TRBV6-3, the J gene TRBJ2-7; 9 bases are shared with TRBD2. CDR3 sequence (DNA): TGTGCCAGCAGTTACCGGGCGGGAGGGCCGGGAGAGCAGTACTTC. As protein: CASSYRAGGPGEQYF.